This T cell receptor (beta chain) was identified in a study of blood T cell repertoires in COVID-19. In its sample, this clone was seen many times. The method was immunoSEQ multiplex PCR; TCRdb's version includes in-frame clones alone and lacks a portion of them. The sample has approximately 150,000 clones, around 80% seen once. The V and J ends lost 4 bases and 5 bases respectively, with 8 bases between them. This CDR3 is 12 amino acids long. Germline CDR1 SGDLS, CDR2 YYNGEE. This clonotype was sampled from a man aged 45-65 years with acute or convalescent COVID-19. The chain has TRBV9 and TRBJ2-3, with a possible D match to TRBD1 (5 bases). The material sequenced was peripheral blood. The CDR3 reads CASSPQGDTQYF. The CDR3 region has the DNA TGTGCCAGCAGCCCCCAGGGAGATACGCAGTATTTT.